The rows below give T cell receptor beta chains drawn from one sample of a study of siplizumab effects on memory and regulatory T cells. Clones were read by immunoSEQ multiplex PCR, and TCRdb kept only the in-frame ones, dropping some. The data show 90,000 to 95,000 clones, over 85% seen once. The sequencing sample was made of CD8+ T cells sorted from blood. The receptors were gathered from a human donor in good health. Each CDR3 is given with its conserved first and last residue. D genes are given only for firm matches. Not all rows give a size; the values are once, few, many and, for expanded clones, a class.

J gene | CDR3 length | clone size | D gene | V gene | CDR3 protein | CDR3 DNA
TRBJ2-7 | 13 | few | - | TRBV7-9 | CASSSGTPNEQYF | TGTGCCAGCAGCTCCGGGACACCTAACGAGCAGTACTTC
TRBJ2-2 | 14 | few | - | TRBV11-2 | CASSLDFGPGELFF | TGTGCCAGCAGCTTAGATTTTGGCCCCGGGGAGCTGTTTTTT
TRBJ2-7 | 14 | - | - | TRBV7-8 | CASSLLQVSYEQYF | TGTGCCAGCAGCTTACTACAGGTTTCCTACGAGCAGTACTTC
TRBJ2-7 | 12 | - | - | TRBV5-6 | CASNSGSYEQYF | TGTGCCAGCAATTCTGGGTCCTACGAGCAGTACTTC
TRBJ2-1 | 16 | - | - | TRBV4-1 | CASSQGELGTYNEQFF | TGCGCCAGCAGCCAAGGGGAGCTGGGGACCTACAATGAGCAGTTCTTC
TRBJ2-5 | 16 | - | TRBD2 | TRBV4-1 | CASSQGLAGGQETQYF | TGCGCCAGCAGCCAAGGACTAGCGGGGGGGCAAGAGACCCAGTACTTC
TRBJ2-7 | 13 | - | - | TRBV7-9 | CASSDRLSYEQYF | TGTGCCAGCAGCGACCGCCTCTCCTACGAGCAGTACTTC
TRBJ2-2 | 14 | - | - | TRBV5-6 | CASSFISNTGELFF | TGTGCCAGCAGCTTTATATCGAACACCGGGGAGCTGTTTTTT
TRBJ2-1 | 15 | - | TRBD2 | TRBV6-6 | CASSGVAGGNNEQFF | TGTGCCAGCAGCGGGGTAGCGGGGGGTAACAATGAGCAGTTCTTC
TRBJ1-2 | 18 | few | - | TRBV5-6 | CASSLDGGTGVFNYGYTF | TGTGCCAGCAGCTTGGACGGGGGCACCGGGGTATTTAACTATGGCTACACCTTC
TRBJ2-7 | 15 | few | - | TRBV2 | CASSDTGTPFYEQYF | TGTGCCAGCAGTGATACGGGAACCCCCTTTTACGAGCAGTACTTC
TRBJ2-7 | 13 | - | - | TRBV30 | CAWARGWGNEQYF | TGTGCCTGGGCCCGGGGTTGGGGAAACGAGCAGTACTTC
TRBJ2-2 | 15 | - | TRBD2 | TRBV2 | CASSDERESTGELFF | TGTGCCAGCAGTGATGAGCGGGAGAGCACCGGGGAGCTGTTTTTT
TRBJ1-1 | 14 | - | TRBD1 | TRBV15 | CATSYTGAGTEAFF | TGTGCCACCAGCTATACAGGGGCGGGCACTGAAGCTTTCTTT
TRBJ1-6 | 13 | - | - | TRBV7-2 | CASSLEGGGPLHF | TGTGCCAGCAGCTTAGAGGGGGGAGGACCCCTCCACTTT
TRBJ1-6 | 17 | - | - | TRBV7-9 | CASSVHREYSYNSPLHF | TGTGCCAGCAGCGTACACAGGGAATACTCCTATAATTCACCCCTCCACTTT
TRBJ1-2 | 12 | - | - | TRBV9 | CASSVGTAGYTF | TGTGCCAGCAGCGTAGGAACAGCTGGCTACACCTTC
TRBJ1-1 | 12 | - | - | TRBV7-9 | CASSQVVEEAFF | TGTGCCAGCAGCCAAGTAGTCGAAGAAGCTTTCTTT
TRBJ1-2 | 15 | - | - | TRBV2 | CATHASGTANYGYTF | TGTGCCACCCACGCCTCAGGGACGGCGAACTATGGCTACACCTTC
TRBJ2-7 | 13 | - | TRBD2 | TRBV13 | CASSDSGAYEQYF | TGTGCCAGTTCCGATAGCGGGGCCTACGAGCAGTACTTC
TRBJ1-1 | 13 | - | - | TRBV5-5 | CASSLARAGEAFF | TGTGCCAGCAGCTTGGCCAGGGCGGGTGAAGCTTTCTTT
TRBJ1-3 | 16 | - | TRBD1 | TRBV11-3 | CASSPGGQGSGNTIYF | TGTGCCAGCAGCCCAGGGGGGCAGGGGTCTGGAAACACCATATATTTT
TRBJ1-3 | 12 | - | TRBD1 | TRBV4-1 | CASTSTGDTIYF | TGCGCCAGCACCTCTACAGGGGACACCATATATTTT
TRBJ2-7 | 15 | - | - | TRBV7-2 | CASSPETRLTYEQYF | TGTGCCAGCAGCCCCGAGACAAGACTGACTTACGAGCAGTACTTC
TRBJ1-2 | 15 | - | - | TRBV4-1 | CASSPDRNTNYGYTF | TGCGCCAGCAGCCCCGACAGGAACACTAACTATGGCTACACCTTC
TRBJ2-1 | 13 | - | - | TRBV30 | CAWRLGGGGEQFF | TGTGCCTGGAGGCTGGGGGGAGGGGGAGAGCAGTTCTTC
TRBJ2-5 | 14 | - | - | TRBV11-2 | CASSFGHIPETQYF | TGTGCCAGCAGCTTTGGGCACATCCCAGAGACCCAGTACTTC
TRBJ2-1 | 16 | - | TRBD2 | TRBV15 | CATSRVGGSSYNEQFF | TGTGCCACCAGCAGAGTGGGGGGGAGCTCCTACAATGAGCAGTTCTTC